This passage covers 28 T cell receptor beta chains from one sample sequenced in a study of blood T cell repertoires in COVID-19 (TCRdb year 2020). Libraries were prepared through the immunoSEQ multiplex PCR assay. What TCRdb holds here is the immuneACCESS table cut down to in-frame rearrangements. Part of the clones is not present; checked against another copy, under half of the missing clones reflect an unresolved V gene, and the others are unexplained. Across this sample there are 250,000 to 350,000 clones, with about 90% seen only once. Jointly, the top ten make up roughly 6.7% of the sample. The sample comprised peripheral blood. Every receptor here comes from a man aged 18 to 30 who had recovered from COVID-19.

This chain uses TRBV6-5 with TRBJ1-2; D uncertain. This CDR3 has 14 residues. Trimming stripped 6 bases from V and 7 bases from J, with 18 bases between. Germline V gives CDR1 MNHEY, CDR2 SVGAGI. CDR3: CASRPRREGVGYTF. CDR3 sequence (DNA): TGTGCCAGCAGACCCCGACGGGAGGGAGTTGGCTACACCTTC.

The V call is TRBV30, the J call TRBJ1-5; a weak D match, TRBD1 (5 bases). Germline V gene data show CDR1 as GTSNPN and CDR2 as SVGIG (reference sequence). Deletions cut 0 bases from V and 2 bases from J, with 8 bases between. This CDR3 is 14 amino acids long. The CDR3 DNA reads as TGTGCCTGGAGTGTAGGAGGGGGCAATCAGCCCCAGCATTTT. Translated: CAWSVGGGNQPQHF.

J is TRBJ2-3 and V is TRBV24-1; TRBD2 is a possible D gene (7 bases). The ends were cut back, 3 bases at V and 6 bases at J, with 15 bases in the middle. The CDR3 covers 15 residues. The germline CDR1 and CDR2 sequences are KGHDR and SFDVKD. CDR3: CATSDERGGRDTQYF. The CDR3 DNA reads TGTGCCACCAGTGATGAGAGGGGGGGAAGGGATACGCAGTATTTT.

This clone was seen a single time. The rearrangement joins TRBV7-2 to TRBJ1-4; 9 bases fit TRBD1. V was pared by 8 bases and J by 6 bases, with 10 bases of the junction left unmatched. Per the germline V gene, CDR1 is SGHTA and CDR2 is FQGNSA. The CDR3 sequence is 15 residues long. CDR3 amino acids: CASAWTGVSYEKLFF. Written as DNA, the CDR3 is TGTGCCAGCGCATGGACAGGGGTTTCCTATGAAAAACTGTTTTTT.

The chain has TRBV19 and TRBJ1-2; tentative D call: TRBD1 (6 bases). The V end was cut by 8 bases, the J end by 4 bases, with 14 bases between. Germline loops: CDR1 LNHDA, CDR2 SQIVND (reference sequence). The CDR3 loop spans 13 amino acids. CDR3 in DNA: TGTGCCAGTCGGAAAGGGGGGGGCTATGGCTACACCTTC. Its protein is CASRKGGGYGYTF.

The J gene is TRBJ2-7, the V gene TRBV3-1 (or the pseudogene TRBV3-2); a weak D match, TRBD1 (6 bases). V lost 4 bases and J lost 6, with 16 bases in between. This CDR3 is 14 amino acids long. Germline loops: CDR1 LGHDT, CDR2 YNNKEL (reference sequence). In DNA form, the CDR3 reads TGTGCCAGCAGCCCCTTAACGGGACAAACCGAGCAGTACTTC. It codes for CASSPLTGQTEQYF.

The genes are TRBV9 and TRBJ2-2; 7 bases map to TRBD1. This CDR3 is 14 amino acids long. The germline CDR1 and CDR2 sequences are SGDLS and YYNGEE. Unmatched junction bases numbered 5, after V lost 3 bases and J lost 6 bases. This CDR3 is CASSGRQGSGELFF. CDR3 DNA sequence: TGTGCCAGCAGCGGAAGACAGGGCTCCGGGGAGCTGTTTTTT.

This clone was found once. This rearrangement joins TRBV6-5 to TRBJ2-2; D perhaps matches TRBD2 (5 bases). V lost 6 bases, J lost 7 bases, and 18 bases lay in between. Germline V gives CDR1 MNHEY, CDR2 SVGAGI. The CDR3 is 15 amino acids. The CDR3 DNA is TGTGCCAGCAGCGCCGACCAGAGGGTGATCGGGGAGCTGTTTTTT. Protein: CASSADQRVIGELFF.

The chain joins TRBV10-3 to TRBJ2-1; D not resolved. Trimming took off 3 bases at V and 4 bases at J, with 13 bases between the two ends. The germline gives CDR1 ENHRY, CDR2 SYGVKD. The CDR3 has 15 residues. DNA of the CDR3: TGTGCCATCAGTGAAAACTTCCCCTCTTACAATGAGCAGTTCTTC. It translates to CAISENFPSYNEQFF.

The chain carries TRBV19 and TRBJ2-7, with unresolved D. This CDR3 is 13 amino acids long. Trimming cost V 3 bases and J 5 bases, with 11 bases left between them. Germline-derived CDR1 and CDR2 are LNHDA and SQIVND (reference sequence). The CDR3: CASSMGNYDEQYF. The DNA for the CDR3 is TGTGCCAGTAGTATGGGTAACTATGACGAGCAGTACTTC.

This chain joins TRBV10-3 and TRBJ1-1, with 8 positions matching TRBD1. The CDR3 sequence is 15 residues long. The germline gives CDR1 ENHRY, CDR2 SYGVKD. The trim removed 7 bases at V and 4 bases at J, leaving 11 bases unmatched. Here the CDR3 DNA reads TGTGCCATCACCACAGGGGGGGGCGCGGGCACTGAAGCTTTCTTT. This encodes CAITTGGGAGTEAFF.

V and J are TRBV7-3 and TRBJ1-1, with 8 positions matching TRBD1. The ends lost 0 bases at V and 3 bases at J; junction bases unmatched: 9. Per the germline V gene, CDR1 is SGHTA and CDR2 is FQGTGA. The CDR3 is made up of 17 amino acids. The CDR3 is CASSLTPVQGGYTEAFF. In DNA, the CDR3 is TGTGCCAGCAGCTTAACACCCGTACAGGGGGGTTACACTGAAGCTTTCTTT.

The chain joins TRBV18 to TRBJ1-1; weak D call: TRBD1 (6 bases). Trimming pared 3 bases from V and 8 bases from J, leaving 19 bases between. CDR1 KGHSH and CDR2 LQKENI come from the germline V gene. This CDR3 spans 15 amino acids. In nucleotides, the CDR3 is TGTGCCAGCTCACCGCTCAGGGGCGCGCACGACGAAGCTTTCTTT. Its translation: CASSPLRGAHDEAFF.

The rearrangement links TRBV4-3 to TRBJ2-7; the D gene is possibly TRBD2 (5 bases). The CDR3 loop spans 15 amino acids. V dropped 0 bases and J dropped 2 bases, with 11 bases sitting between them. Germline values: CDR1 LGHNA, CDR2 YSLEER. CDR3 sequence reads: CASSQEYTGTYEQYF. For the CDR3, the DNA is TGCGCCAGCAGCCAAGAGTATACGGGAACCTACGAGCAGTACTTC.

The V gene is TRBV10-3, the J gene TRBJ2-3; tentatively, D is TRBD1 (8 bases). The CDR3 has 14 residues. Per the germline V gene, CDR1 is ENHRY and CDR2 is SYGVKD. Trimming cost V 11 bases and J 4 bases, with 19 bases left between them. CDR3 sequence: CAVSQGGLADTQYF. Written as DNA, the CDR3 is TGTGCCGTATCACAGGGGGGGTTGGCAGATACGCAGTATTTT.

This clone was recorded once. The chain uses TRBV20-1 and TRBJ2-7; 12 bases align to TRBD1. V shed 3 bases, J shed 0 bases, and the junction held 3 bases outside the gene matches. The CDR3 extends over 15 amino acids. Germline V CDR1 and CDR2: DFQATT, SNEGSKA (reference sequence). CDR3 protein: CSASMGQGASYEQYF. The CDR3 DNA sequence: TGCAGTGCTAGTATGGGACAGGGGGCCTCCTACGAGCAGTACTTC.

V gene TRBV5-1 combines with J gene TRBJ1-1; tentative D call: TRBD1 (5 bases). The ends were cut back, 3 bases at V and 1 base at J, with 16 bases in the middle. The germline gives CDR1 SGHRS, CDR2 YFSETQ. The CDR3 covers 16 residues. The CDR3 region has the DNA TGCGCCAGCAGCTCCACCGTTGGGGGGGGGAACACTGAAGCTTTCTTT. It yields the protein CASSSTVGGGNTEAFF.

J is TRBJ2-2 and V is TRBV3-1 (or the pseudogene TRBV3-2), with 7 bases aligning to TRBD2. Germline V gives CDR1 LGHDT, CDR2 YNNKEL (reference sequence). Trimming cost V 2 bases and J 7 bases; bases outside gene matches: 4. The CDR3 is made up of 14 amino acids. The CDR3: CASSQYGEGGELFF. As DNA, the CDR3 is TGTGCCAGCAGCCAATACGGGGAGGGCGGGGAGCTGTTTTTT.

The chain employs TRBV6-5 and TRBJ1-1, with unresolved D. The V and J ends lost 4 bases and 5 bases respectively, with 8 bases between them. Germline V gene sequence: CDR1 MNHEY, CDR2 SVGAGI. The CDR3 has 12 residues. The CDR3 loop is CASSSIGTEAFF. The CDR3 bases are TGTGCCAGCAGTTCCATCGGGACTGAAGCTTTCTTT.

CDR3 in amino acids: CASSLARGTGTGELFF. Written as DNA, the CDR3 is TGTGCCAGCAGCTTGGCGCGGGGGACGGGCACCGGGGAGCTGTTTTTT. This chain links TRBV5-4 with TRBJ2-2, with 7 bases that match TRBD2. This CDR3 spans 16 amino acids. Germline V gene sequence: CDR1 SGHNT, CDR2 YYREEE (reference sequence). V lost 0 bases, J lost 4 bases, and 6 bases stayed unmatched.

CDR3 in DNA: TGCGCCAGCAGTCTACTTAGGACAGGGGGCCCTGAAGCTTTCTTT. Amino acids: CASSLLRTGGPEAFF. The V call is TRBV23-1, the J call TRBJ1-1, with 11 bases lining up with TRBD1. TRBV23-1 is annotated as an ORF whose role is uncertain. The length of the CDR3 is 15 residues. J lost 6 bases, V lost 4 bases, and 7 bases had no gene match.

The CDR3 here is CASSFYGRAGDTQYF. The CDR3 DNA is TGTGCCAGCAGTTTTTACGGGAGGGCCGGAGATACGCAGTATTTT. The V call is TRBV28, the J call TRBJ2-3; 8 bases match TRBD2. The germline V gene encodes CDR1 MDHEN and CDR2 SYDVKM. After removal of 3 bases from V and 5 bases from J, the junction contained 7 bases not matched to a gene. The CDR3 loop spans 15 amino acids.

This clone was found once. V is TRBV29-1 and J is TRBJ2-1; 8 bases align to TRBD2. Germline values: CDR1 SQVTM, CDR2 ANQGSEA. CDR3 length: 13 residues. J gave up 8 bases and V 4 bases, and 7 bases lay outside the gene matches. The CDR3: CSVVVAGLYEQFF. In nucleotides, the CDR3 is TGCAGCGTTGTAGTAGCGGGACTATATGAGCAGTTCTTC.

V and J are TRBV6-5 and TRBJ2-2; TRBD1 matches at 8 bases. This CDR3 has 14 amino acids. The V and J ends lost 8 bases and 2 bases, in that order; junction bases with no gene match: 4. The germline gives CDR1 MNHEY, CDR2 SVGAGI. The CDR3 DNA reads TGTGCCAGCCGACAGGGGAGAAACACCGGGGAGCTGTTTTTT. It codes for CASRQGRNTGELFF.

This clone was seen more than once but under ten times. The rearrangement joins TRBV5-6 to TRBJ1-3; 8 bases align to TRBD1. The V segment lost 0 bases and the J segment 1 base; nucleotides outside the gene matches: 6. The CDR3 sequence is 17 residues long. Looked up from germline, CDR1 is SGHDT and CDR2 is YYEEEE. The CDR3 spells CASSLAGGSGSGNTIYF. The CDR3 nucleotides are TGTGCCAGCAGCTTGGCAGGGGGCAGTGGATCTGGAAACACCATATATTTT. Drawing the rest from reference TRBV5-6 and TRBJ1-3, the complete variable domain is DAGVTQSPTHLIKTRGQQVTLRCSPKSGHDTVSWYQQALGQGPQFIFQYYEEEERQRGNFPDRFSGHQFPNYSSELNVNALLLGDSALYLCASSLAGGSGSGNTIYFGEGSWLTVV.

The chain uses TRBV2 and TRBJ2-3, with 7 bases fitting TRBD1. Germline trimming cut 8 bases from V and 7 bases from J; bases unmatched to any gene: 6. Germline loops: CDR1 SNHLY, CDR2 FYNNEI. This CDR3 is built from 12 residues. CDR3 DNA sequence: TGTGCCAGCGGACACAGGGGAAATACGCAGTATTTT. Translation gives CASGHRGNTQYF.

V usage is TRBV9 and J usage is TRBJ1-2; 9 nucleotides align to TRBD1. This CDR3 comprises 13 residues. Germline V gene lookup returns CDR1 SGDLS and CDR2 YYNGEE. The J segment lost 6 bases and the V segment lost 4 bases, leaving 4 bases of the junction unmatched. CDR3 nucleotide sequence: TGTGCCAGCAGCACCCGGGACAGGGATGGCTACACCTTC. This encodes CASSTRDRDGYTF. The full variable domain, rest sourced from reference TRBV9 and TRBJ1-2, is DSGVTQTPKHLITATGQRVTLRCSPRSGDLSVYWYQQSLDQGLQFLIQYYNGEERAKGNILERFSAQQFPDLHSELNLSSLELGDSALYFCASSTRDRDGYTFGSGTRLTVV.

The V call is TRBV10-3, the J call TRBJ2-3; weak D call: TRBD2 (6 bases). Per the germline V gene, CDR1 is ENHRY and CDR2 is SYGVKD. Between the trimmed V and J ends, which lost 6 bases and 0 bases, there was a span of 10 bases. The CDR3 covers 14 residues. The CDR3 loop reads CAISGTGSTDTQYF. The CDR3 region has the DNA TGTGCCATCAGCGGGACTGGAAGCACAGATACGCAGTATTTT.